This entry lists 25 T cell receptor beta chains sequenced from one sample in a study of cytomegalovirus exposure and HLA in healthy donors. This PCR relied on a set of 60 Vbeta primers and 13 Jbeta primers. Only in-frame clones appear in the TCRdb table, and some are missing; sequencing was by immunoSEQ multiplex PCR. The sample carries some 140,000 clones, around 85% recorded once. Sequencing input: PBMCs. The receptors here all came from a woman in her 30s in good health and CMV-seropositive.

The chain joins TRBV7-9 to TRBJ2-1, with D perhaps matching TRBD2 (6 bases). V was shortened by 3 bases and J by 7 bases, with 19 bases between the two germline ends. The CDR3 is 16 amino acids. Germline CDR1 SEHNR, CDR2 FQNEAQ (reference sequence). The CDR3 region is CASSLRGASAGNEQFF. CDR3 bases: TGTGCCAGCAGCTTGAGAGGGGCTAGCGCTGGGAATGAGCAGTTCTTC.

The V and J genes are TRBV19 and TRBJ2-1, with 11 bases identical to TRBD2. The CDR3 has 21 residues. V lost 2 bases, J lost 5 bases, and 20 bases stayed unmatched. CDR1 LNHDA and CDR2 SQIVND come from the germline V gene (reference sequence). In DNA form, the CDR3 reads TGTGCCAGTAGTATAAGTGGGGGTGGGACTAGCGGCCATGTGAGGAACAATGAGCAGTTCTTC. Amino acid sequence: CASSISGGGTSGHVRNNEQFF.

The chain employs TRBV9 and TRBJ1-4; 8 bases match TRBD1. J was trimmed by 8 bases and V by 0 bases; bases with no gene match: 18. Per germline, CDR1 SGDLS and CDR2 YYNGEE. The CDR3 spans 19 residues. CDR3 residues: CASSVGEGTGLIGFEKLFF. As DNA, the CDR3 is TGTGCCAGCAGCGTAGGCGAGGGGACAGGATTAATAGGGTTCGAAAAACTGTTTTTT.

This chain connects TRBV6-6 to TRBJ2-3; possible D gene TRBD1, 6 bases. V gave up 7 bases and J gave up 2 bases, with 13 bases separating them. The CDR3 is made up of 14 amino acids. Germline V gene lookup returns CDR1 MNHNY and CDR2 SVGAGI (reference sequence). This CDR3 reads CASTTGHNTDTQYF. CDR3 coding DNA: TGTGCCAGCACCACGGGACATAACACAGATACGCAGTATTTT.

This clone was recorded only once. The rearrangement uses TRBV28 and TRBJ2-4; D is possibly TRBD2 (5 bases). This CDR3 spans 13 amino acids. Trimming removed 3 bases from V and 10 bases from J, with 13 bases in between. Germline values: CDR1 MDHEN, CDR2 SYDVKM. The CDR3 here is CASSLEARGIQYF. CDR3 sequence (DNA): TGTGCCAGCAGTTTGGAAGCAAGAGGGATTCAGTACTTC. The entire variable domain, with the rest obtained from reference TRBV28 and TRBJ2-4, is as follows: DVKVTQSSRYLVKRTGEKVFLECVQDMDHENMFWYRQDPGLGLRLIYFSYDVKMKEKGDIPEGYSVSREKKERFSLILESASTNQTSMYLCASSLEARGIQYFGAGTRLSVL.

The rearrangement links TRBV28 to TRBJ1-2, with a weak D call TRBD1 (6 bases). The V end lost 3 bases, the J end lost 6 bases, and 11 bases lay between the germline ends. CDR1 MDHEN and CDR2 SYDVKM come from the germline V gene. This CDR3 is built from 13 residues. CDR3: CASSFSGENGYTF. CDR3 bases: TGTGCCAGCAGTTTCTCAGGGGAGAATGGCTACACCTTC.

The CDR3 nucleotides are TGTGCCAGCAGCTTTAGCGGTGCTACGCAGTATTTT. This encodes CASSFSGATQYF. This chain uses TRBV4-2 with TRBJ2-3; D is possibly TRBD2 (6 bases). CDR1 and CDR2 (germline): LGHNA, YNFKEQ. The CDR3 loop spans 12 amino acids. V was pared by 5 bases and J by 8 bases, with 11 bases between.

The chain carries TRBV13 and TRBJ2-7, with 7 bases matching TRBD2. CDR3 length equals 13 residues. The V segment lost 5 bases and the J segment 2 bases; nucleotides outside the gene matches: 3. Looked up from germline, CDR1 is PRHDT and CDR2 is FYEKMQ (reference sequence). CDR3 in DNA: TGTGCCAGCAGCCCCGGGACTACCTACGAGCAGTACTTC. This translates into CASSPGTTYEQYF.

The rearrangement joins TRBV14 to TRBJ1-2; D perhaps matches TRBD1 (6 bases). The CDR3 is made up of 13 amino acids. V shed 4 bases and J shed 5 bases, with 11 bases lying between them. In germline, CDR1 is SGHDN, CDR2 FVKESK. The CDR3 DNA reads as TGTGCCAGCAGCCTAGACAGGATATATGGCTACACCTTC. As protein: CASSLDRIYGYTF.

This chain links TRBV4-1 with TRBJ1-2, with 8 bases matching TRBD1. The CDR3 is 15 amino acids. Trimming removed 3 bases from V and 2 bases from J; junction bases left unmatched: 5. Germline-derived CDR1 and CDR2 are MGHRA and YSYEKL. The CDR3 here is CASSHAGTGNYGYTF. The DNA for the CDR3 is TGCGCCAGCAGCCATGCCGGGACAGGCAACTATGGCTACACCTTC.

The genes are TRBV11-2 and TRBJ2-2; TRBD1 matches at 8 bases. The CDR3 contains 14 residues. The ends lost 3 bases at V and 3 bases at J; junction bases unmatched: 0. Germline CDR1 is SGHAT and CDR2 is FQNNGV. In DNA form, the CDR3 reads TGTGCCAGCAGCTTGGGACAGGACACCGGGGAGCTGTTTTTT. This gives the protein CASSLGQDTGELFF.

The chain joins TRBV9 to TRBJ1-5; D is ambiguous. The CDR3 covers 13 residues. V gave up 4 bases and J gave up 6 bases, with 11 bases separating them. Looked up from germline, CDR1 is SGDLS and CDR2 is YYNGEE. This CDR3 is CASSPIGGQPQHF. CDR3 nucleotide sequence: TGTGCCAGCAGCCCCATTGGAGGTCAGCCCCAGCATTTT.

V usage is TRBV11-3 and J usage is TRBJ2-7; TRBD2 matches 8 bases. The V segment lost 1 base and the J segment 2 bases; nucleotides outside the gene matches: 4. Germline assignment: CDR1 SGHNT and CDR2 YENEEA. CDR3 length equals 15 residues. CDR3 nucleotides: TGTGCCAGCAGCTTAGCGGGAGGGCCTCCCTACGAGCAGTACTTC. Protein product: CASSLAGGPPYEQYF.

The chain couples TRBV7-9 to TRBJ2-5; D is uncertain. Trimming removed 4 bases at V and 5 bases at J, with 11 bases between. The CDR3 has 13 amino acids. CDR1 is SEHNR and CDR2 is FQNEAQ in the germline V gene (reference sequence). The CDR3 DNA is TGTGCCAGCAGCTACCAAGTGAGGGAGACCCAGTACTTC. It codes for CASSYQVRETQYF. Drawing the rest from reference TRBV7-9 and TRBJ2-5, the complete variable domain is DTGVSQNPRHKITKRGQNVTFRCDPISEHNRLYWYRQTLGQGPEFLTYFQNEAQLEKSRLLSDRFSAERPKGSFSTLEIQRTEQGDSAMYLCASSYQVRETQYFGPGTRLLVL.

The chain recombines TRBV9 with TRBJ2-1, with D uncertain. The germline gives CDR1 SGDLS, CDR2 YYNGEE. The CDR3 has 13 residues. V was trimmed by 4 bases and J by 8 bases, leaving 13 bases between them. CDR3 loop: CASSFGPTDEQFF. The DNA for the CDR3 is TGTGCCAGCAGCTTCGGTCCTACGGATGAGCAGTTCTTC. The full variable domain, its missing parts supplied by reference TRBV9 and TRBJ2-1, is DSGVTQTPKHLITATGQRVTLRCSPRSGDLSVYWYQQSLDQGLQFLIQYYNGEERAKGNILERFSAQQFPDLHSELNLSSLELGDSALYFCASSFGPTDEQFFGPGTRLTVL.

This clone was found a few times. The chain is built from TRBV28 and TRBJ1-2; 10 positions match TRBD1. From germline, CDR1 is MDHEN and CDR2 SYDVKM. The J segment lost 6 bases and the V segment lost 7 bases, leaving 11 bases of the junction unmatched. There are 15 residues in the CDR3. The CDR3 region is CASNPRQGAGDGYTF. For the CDR3, the DNA is TGTGCCAGCAATCCCCGACAGGGGGCAGGAGATGGCTACACCTTC.

This clone has a handful of counts. The chain uses TRBV25-1 and TRBJ2-3; 10 nucleotides agree with TRBD2. This CDR3 comprises 16 residues. V was pared by 4 bases and J by 11 bases, with 15 bases of the junction left unmatched. Germline-derived CDR1 and CDR2 are MGHDK and SYGVNS. In DNA form, the CDR3 reads TGTGCCAGCAGTGGGCCGGGACTAGCGCGCGAAGGGGGGCAGTATTTT. The encoded protein is CASSGPGLAREGGQYF. The entire variable domain, with the rest obtained from reference TRBV25-1 and TRBJ2-3, is as follows: EADIYQTPRYLVIGTGKKITLECSQTMGHDKMYWYQQDPGMELHLIHYSYGVNSTEKGDLSSESTVSRIRTEHFPLTLESARPSHTSQYLCASSGPGLAREGGQYFGPGTRLTVL.

V gene TRBV4-2 combines with J gene TRBJ2-1; D is ambiguous. The V gene's germline CDR1 is LGHNA and CDR2 YNFKEQ. This CDR3 has 12 amino acids. The V gene lost 1 base and the J gene lost 9 bases, with 7 bases spanning the gap. The CDR3 is CASSQGAVEQFF. Here the CDR3 DNA reads TGTGCCAGCAGCCAAGGAGCTGTTGAGCAGTTCTTC.

This clone was seen a single time. This chain joins TRBV7-9 and TRBJ2-3, with 8 positions matching TRBD2. J lost 4 bases, V lost 1 base, and 7 bases had no gene match. The germline V gene encodes CDR1 SEHNR and CDR2 FQNEAQ (reference sequence). The CDR3 covers 16 residues. For the CDR3, the DNA is TGTGCCAGCAGCTTAGGAGACGGGAGGGGTTCAGATACGCAGTATTTT. Protein sequence: CASSLGDGRGSDTQYF.

This chain links TRBV7-9 with TRBJ2-7; weak D call: TRBD1 (6 bases). The CDR3 length is 13 residues. Germline loops: CDR1 SEHNR, CDR2 FQNEAQ (reference sequence). V was trimmed by 6 bases and J by 4 bases, leaving 13 bases between them. CDR3 DNA: TGTGCCAGCAGTCAGGGGTATTATTACGAGCAGTACTTC. Translation: CASSQGYYYEQYF.

The CDR3 bases are TGTGCCTGGAGTCCCGCTCAGGGATGGGTCAACAATGAGCAGTTCTTC. It is translated as CAWSPAQGWVNNEQFF. This chain uses TRBV30 with TRBJ2-1; tentative D call: TRBD1 (5 bases). There are 16 residues in the CDR3. The V end lost 2 bases, the J end lost 5 bases, and 19 bases lay between the germline ends. CDR1 and CDR2 (germline): GTSNPN, SVGIG (reference sequence).

The chain carries TRBV28 and TRBJ2-6, with a tentative D call TRBD2 (6 bases). Looked up from germline, CDR1 is MDHEN and CDR2 is SYDVKM. The CDR3 is made up of 15 amino acids. Trimming took 8 bases from V and 0 from J, leaving 11 bases between them. Here the CDR3 DNA reads TGTGCCAGCGCGGGACTGAACTCTGGGGCCAACGTCCTGACTTTC. Residues: CASAGLNSGANVLTF.

The rearrangement joins TRBV10-3 to TRBJ2-1; D might be TRBD1 (6 bases). V shed 7 bases and J shed 5 bases, with 15 bases lying between them. The germline gives CDR1 ENHRY, CDR2 SYGVKD. This CDR3 region has 14 residues. CDR3 loop: CAINRQVTDNEQFF. The CDR3 bases are TGTGCCATCAACCGACAGGTCACAGACAATGAGCAGTTCTTC.

The V gene is TRBV19, the J gene TRBJ1-5; D uncertain. V was shortened by 5 bases and J by 7 bases, with 15 bases between the two germline ends. Germline CDR1 is LNHDA and CDR2 is SQIVND (reference sequence). The CDR3 loop spans 14 amino acids. CDR3 region: CASSRGYGGQPQHF. The CDR3 DNA sequence: TGTGCCAGTAGTCGGGGATACGGTGGCCAGCCCCAGCATTTT.

This clone was recorded only once. The chain combines TRBV7-9 with TRBJ1-2; possible D gene TRBD1, 6 bases. The CDR3 contains 16 residues. Germline V gene lookup returns CDR1 SEHNR and CDR2 FQNEAQ (reference sequence). Trimming removed 4 bases at V and 3 bases at J, with 18 bases between. CDR3 region: CASSSMRGGEDYGYTF. The CDR3 DNA reads as TGTGCCAGCAGCTCTATGAGGGGGGGAGAGGACTATGGCTACACCTTC.